These 13 T cell receptor beta chains were sequenced from one sample in a study of blood T cell repertoires in COVID-19 (dated by TCRdb to about 2020). The protocol used for the library was the immunoSEQ multiplex PCR assay. Drawn from immuneACCESS, this table holds only the in-frame rearrangements with V and J called that TCRdb kept. Clones are partly lost; checked studies trace under half to an unresolved V gene and leave the rest unexplained. For this sample the table gives about 230,000 clones, of which approximately 80% were detected only once. In total, the top ten clones hold about 2% of the sample. Sequenced: peripheral blood. Receptor source: a middle-aged man who had recovered from COVID-19.

On this clone itself: Distinct nucleotide sequences in the sample also encode this CDR3. The chain joins TRBV5-1 to TRBJ2-7; 11 bases are a match to TRBD1. CDR1 and CDR2 from the germline V gene are SGHRS and YFSETQ. The V and J ends lost 5 bases and 2 bases, in that order; junction bases with no gene match: 3. This CDR3 contains 14 residues. This CDR3 reads CASSSGQGAYEQYF. In nucleotides, the CDR3 is TGCGCCAGCAGTTCGGGACAGGGGGCCTACGAGCAGTACTTC.

This chain connects TRBV7-2 to TRBJ2-5, with 10 positions matching TRBD1. Germline values: CDR1 SGHTA, CDR2 FQGNSA. The J segment lost 7 bases and the V segment lost 4 bases, leaving 6 bases of the junction unmatched. This CDR3 comprises 14 residues. Here the CDR3 reads CASSSGQGLGTQYF. CDR3 bases: TGTGCCAGCAGCTCGGGACAGGGGTTAGGGACCCAGTACTTC.

This sequence joins TRBV3-1 (or the pseudogene TRBV3-2) and TRBJ1-6; a weak D match, TRBD1 (5 bases). The CDR3 has 16 residues. V lost 3 bases, J lost 10 bases, and 19 bases lay in between. Germline CDR1 LGHDT, CDR2 YNNKEL (reference sequence). CDR3 sequence (DNA): TGTGCCAGCAGCCACCACGGACGGGGGAAAAGGTCACCCCTCCACTTT. It yields the protein CASSHHGRGKRSPLHF.

The gene calls are TRBV11-3 and TRBJ2-1; TRBD1 matches at 7 bases. J lost 0 bases, V lost 0 bases, and 2 bases had no gene match. The CDR3 has 16 amino acids. In germline, CDR1 is SGHNT, CDR2 YENEEA. CDR3 in amino acids: CASSLEGGYSYNEQFF. CDR3 nucleotides: TGTGCCAGCAGCTTAGAAGGGGGCTACTCCTACAATGAGCAGTTCTTC.

This chain connects TRBV7-9 to TRBJ1-3; D is perhaps TRBD1 (5 bases). This CDR3 region has 14 residues. Germline CDR1 reads SEHNR; CDR2 reads FQNEAQ (reference sequence). V was trimmed by 5 bases and J by 2 bases, leaving 10 bases between them. The CDR3 here is CASSPRGTGNTIYF. In nucleotides, the CDR3 is TGTGCCAGCAGCCCGCGGGGGACTGGAAACACCATATATTTT. The full variable domain, its missing parts supplied by reference TRBV7-9 and TRBJ1-3, is DTGVSQNPRHKITKRGQNVTFRCDPISEHNRLYWYRQTLGQGPEFLTYFQNEAQLEKSRLLSDRFSAERPKGSFSTLEIQRTEQGDSAMYLCASSPRGTGNTIYFGEGSWLTVV.

The chain joins TRBV5-1 to TRBJ1-3, with 7 bases lining up with TRBD1. Germline CDR1 reads SGHRS; CDR2 reads YFSETQ. This CDR3 comprises 16 residues. Losses at the gene ends were 1 base for V and 2 bases for J; bases not matched to a gene: 6. The CDR3 loop reads CASSLYPGGTGNTIYF. Written as DNA, the CDR3 is TGCGCCAGCAGCTTGTACCCAGGGGGAACTGGAAACACCATATATTTT. The whole variable domain, filled in from reference TRBV5-1 and TRBJ1-3, reads KAGVTQTPRYLIKTRGQQVTLSCSPISGHRSVSWYQQTPGQGLQFLFEYFSETQRNKGNFPGRFSGRQFSNSRSEMNVSTLELGDSALYLCASSLYPGGTGNTIYFGEGSWLTVV.

This clone came up a few times. The J gene is TRBJ1-1, the V gene TRBV5-1, with D possibly TRBD1 on 6 matching bases. Deletions cut 1 base from V and 7 bases from J, with 14 bases between. This CDR3 has 14 amino acids. In germline, CDR1 is SGHRS, CDR2 YFSETQ. The CDR3 bases are TGCGCCAGCAGCTTGACCCAAACAGGGAATGAAGCTTTCTTT. This gives the protein CASSLTQTGNEAFF. Using reference TRBV5-1 and TRBJ1-1 for the parts outside the CDR3, the full variable domain is KAGVTQTPRYLIKTRGQQVTLSCSPISGHRSVSWYQQTPGQGLQFLFEYFSETQRNKGNFPGRFSGRQFSNSRSEMNVSTLELGDSALYLCASSLTQTGNEAFFGQGTRLTVV.

V gene TRBV5-1 combines with J gene TRBJ2-5; 11 bases are a match to TRBD2. Looked up from germline, CDR1 is SGHRS and CDR2 is YFSETQ. This CDR3 has 16 amino acids. V dropped 4 bases and J dropped 9; count of bases not matched to a gene: 14. The CDR3 reads CASSQGGLAASSAQYF. In nucleotides, the CDR3 is TGCGCCAGCAGCCAAGGGGGACTAGCGGCCAGTTCGGCCCAGTACTTC.

This clone was seen a few times. The V call is TRBV24-1, the J call TRBJ2-3; TRBD2 matches at 14 bases. Germline-derived CDR1 and CDR2 are KGHDR and SFDVKD. This CDR3 region has 17 residues. V was pared by 4 bases and J by 5 bases, with 7 bases of the junction left unmatched. The CDR3 region is CATSDAGLAGGIDTQYF. The CDR3 nucleotides are TGTGCCACCAGTGACGCAGGACTAGCGGGAGGAATAGATACGCAGTATTTT.

This chain connects TRBV13 to TRBJ2-7; 8 bases agree with TRBD1. Germline CDR1 reads PRHDT; CDR2 reads FYEKMQ (reference sequence). Trimming cost V 5 bases and J 6 bases; bases outside gene matches: 12. CDR3 length: 15 amino acids. Here the CDR3 reads CASSVRQGSLGEQYF. In nucleotides, the CDR3 is TGTGCCAGCAGCGTAAGACAGGGGAGTTTAGGCGAGCAGTACTTC.

The chain employs TRBV30 and TRBJ2-7; 7 bases align to TRBD1. Germline V CDR1 and CDR2: GTSNPN, SVGIG (reference sequence). The trim removed 2 bases at V and 8 bases at J, leaving 6 bases unmatched. The CDR3 contains 12 residues. As DNA, the CDR3 is TGTGCCTGGAGTCGTGACAGGGTCCAGCAGTACTTC. Its protein product is CAWSRDRVQQYF.

This chain connects TRBV27 to TRBJ2-1; TRBD2 matches 9 bases. The CDR3 runs 15 residues. Germline CDR1 is MNHEY and CDR2 is SMNVEV (reference sequence). J lost 5 bases, V lost 3 bases, and 5 bases had no gene match. For the CDR3, the DNA is TGTGCCAGCAGTTTCGAGCGGGGGGCCGACAATGAGCAGTTCTTC. The encoded protein is CASSFERGADNEQFF.

Here the CDR3 reads CASSQIADTQYF. The CDR3 DNA sequence: TGTGCCAGCAGCCAGATAGCGGATACGCAGTATTTT. The chain links TRBV5-5 to TRBJ2-3; possible D gene TRBD2, 5 bases. The CDR3 covers 12 residues. Germline CDR1 is SGHKS and CDR2 is YYEKEE (reference sequence). Trimming removed 4 bases from V and 6 bases from J, with 9 bases in between. The full variable domain, with the rest looked up from reference TRBV5-5 and TRBJ2-3, is DAGVTQSPTHLIKTRGQQVTLRCSPISGHKSVSWYQQVLGQGPQFIFQYYEKEERGRGNFPDRFSARQFPNYSSELNVNALLLGDSALYLCASSQIADTQYFGPGTRLTVL.